What follows are 20 T cell receptor beta chains derived from one specimen sequenced in a study of cytomegalovirus exposure and HLA in healthy donors. The PCR had 60 Vbeta and 13 Jbeta primers. Generated by immunoSEQ multiplex PCR, the TCRdb table keeps only in-frame clones and is missing some. The sample holds 220,000 or so clones, approximately 78% seen once. What was sequenced was PBMCs. These receptors all come from a woman aged 40-49 years in good health and CMV-seronegative.

This chain links TRBV23-1 with TRBJ2-4, with TRBD1 as a possible D gene (5 bases). TRBV23-1 is known as an ORF, though its function is uncertain. V shed 0 bases and J shed 0 bases, with 9 bases lying between them. The CDR3 has 16 residues. As DNA, the CDR3 is TGCGCCAGCAGTCAATCGACAGACGAAGCCAAAAACATTCAGTACTTC. Translating it yields CASSQSTDEAKNIQYF.

The chain carries TRBV28 and TRBJ1-2, with 8 positions matching TRBD1. CDR3 length: 16 amino acids. V lost 4 bases and J lost 4; bases outside the gene matches: 11. The germline gives CDR1 MDHEN, CDR2 SYDVKM. Here the CDR3 DNA reads TGTGCCAGCAGTTCAGGGCCTCTGACAGGGGTCTATGGCTACACCTTC. This codes for CASSSGPLTGVYGYTF.

The V gene is TRBV7-2, the J gene TRBJ1-5; TRBD1 is a possible D gene (5 bases). Between the trimmed V and J ends, which lost 8 bases and 2 bases, there was a span of 10 bases. Germline assignment: CDR1 SGHTA and CDR2 FQGNSA. The CDR3 sequence is 13 residues long. The CDR3 bases are TGTGCCAGCGCGTTACAGGGCAATCAGCCCCAGCATTTT. Its protein is CASALQGNQPQHF.

The J gene is TRBJ2-1, the V gene TRBV7-9, with D perhaps matching TRBD2 (6 bases). The germline gives CDR1 SEHNR, CDR2 FQNEAQ (reference sequence). The V and J ends lost 10 bases and 6 bases respectively, with 10 bases between them. This CDR3 is built from 11 residues. The CDR3 loop is CATAGGNEQFF. The CDR3 DNA reads as TGTGCCACAGCCGGGGGCAATGAGCAGTTCTTC.

This clone was detected only once. The J gene is TRBJ1-1, the V gene TRBV5-1; 9 nucleotides match TRBD1. Germline lookup yields CDR1 SGHRS and CDR2 YFSETQ. The V and J ends lost 3 bases and 4 bases, in that order; junction bases with no gene match: 10. The length of the CDR3 is 16 residues. The CDR3 region has the DNA TGCGCCAGCAGCTCAGGGACAGGGAGGATGGGCACTGAAGCTTTCTTT. Its protein product is CASSSGTGRMGTEAFF.

This clone was picked up a small number of times. The chain employs TRBV6-7 and TRBJ2-7; 8 bases line up with TRBD1. TRBV6-7 is an ORF for which the function is uncertain. The J segment lost 2 bases and the V segment lost 6 bases, leaving 6 bases of the junction unmatched. The CDR3 length is 14 residues. This CDR3 is CASRPGQATYEQYF. The CDR3 region has the DNA TGTGCCAGCAGACCGGGACAGGCTACCTACGAGCAGTACTTC.

The V and J genes are TRBV27 and TRBJ1-2; 7 nucleotides match TRBD1. The V gene's germline CDR1 is MNHEY and CDR2 SMNVEV (reference sequence). The CDR3 contains 14 residues. Trimming at V came to 4 bases and at J to 4 bases, leaving 6 bases not matched to a gene. This CDR3 is CASSYEGASYGYTF. As DNA, the CDR3 is TGTGCCAGCAGTTACGAGGGGGCGAGCTATGGCTACACCTTC.

The V gene is TRBV19, the J gene TRBJ1-5; D possibly corresponds to TRBD1 (6 bases). Trimming took 4 bases from V and 1 from J, leaving 8 bases between them. The CDR3 length is 14 residues. Germline lookup yields CDR1 LNHDA and CDR2 SQIVND (reference sequence). CDR3 coding DNA: TGTGCCAGTAGTAGTGGACAGAGCAATCAGCCCCAGCATTTT. The encoded protein is CASSSGQSNQPQHF.

This clone occurred once. The gene calls are TRBV5-1 and TRBJ2-7; D call uncertain. CDR3 length: 14 amino acids. Germline CDR1 and CDR2: SGHRS and YFSETQ. Deletions cut 0 bases from V and 2 bases from J, with 9 bases between. The CDR3 nucleotides read TGCGCCAGCAGCTTGGTGGTTGCGCCCTACGAGCAGTACTTC. This encodes CASSLVVAPYEQYF.

This sequence joins TRBV19 and TRBJ2-5, with TRBD2 matching 8 bases. The CDR3 has 14 amino acids. The V and J ends lost 4 bases and 4 bases, in that order; junction bases with no gene match: 5. Germline CDR1 and CDR2: LNHDA and SQIVND (reference sequence). This CDR3 reads CASSRMAGGETQYF. CDR3 in DNA: TGTGCCAGTAGTAGGATGGCGGGGGGAGAGACCCAGTACTTC.

The gene calls are TRBV5-1 and TRBJ2-2; 7 positions match TRBD2. Germline assignment: CDR1 SGHRS and CDR2 YFSETQ. Trimming cost V 6 bases and J 0 bases; bases outside gene matches: 5. The CDR3 loop spans 15 amino acids. CDR3 in DNA: TGCGCCAGCACCTGGGGGGGAGCGAACACCGGGGAGCTGTTTTTT. Protein sequence: CASTWGGANTGELFF. Combining the CDR3 with reference TRBV5-1 and TRBJ2-2 gives the whole variable domain KAGVTQTPRYLIKTRGQQVTLSCSPISGHRSVSWYQQTPGQGLQFLFEYFSETQRNKGNFPGRFSGRQFSNSRSEMNVSTLELGDSALYLCASTWGGANTGELFFGEGSRLTVL.

The chain links TRBV18 to TRBJ2-7; a weak D match, TRBD1 (6 bases). The CDR3 totals 15 residues. The germline gives CDR1 KGHSH, CDR2 LQKENI. The V end lost 3 bases, the J end lost 7 bases, and 19 bases lay between the germline ends. Here the CDR3 reads CASSPNRAGAGEQYF. The CDR3 DNA follows: TGTGCCAGCTCACCGAACCGGGCAGGGGCGGGTGAGCAGTACTTC.

The gene calls are TRBV2 and TRBJ1-2, with 7 bases aligning to TRBD1. Germline CDR1 is SNHLY and CDR2 is FYNNEI. The CDR3 has 14 amino acids. Trimming took 5 bases from V and 7 from J; bases not matched to a gene: 10. CDR3 nucleotide sequence: TGTGCCAGCAGTAAAGACAGGGACCCCCCTGGCTACACCTTC. Translating gives CASSKDRDPPGYTF.

The genes are TRBV6-1 and TRBJ2-1; 11 bases map to TRBD2. CDR3 size: 17 residues. The J segment lost 9 bases and the V segment lost 4 bases, leaving 14 bases of the junction unmatched. The germline CDR1 and CDR2 sequences are MNHNS and SASEGT. As DNA, the CDR3 is TGTGCCAGCAGTGGGTCTAGCGGGAGGTCGATATTCGGTGAGCAGTTCTTC. It codes for CASSGSSGRSIFGEQFF.

The chain is built from TRBV5-6 and TRBJ1-2; D uncertain. V dropped 4 bases and J dropped 5 bases, with 9 bases sitting between them. The germline V gene encodes CDR1 SGHDT and CDR2 YYEEEE. This CDR3 is built from 12 residues. The CDR3 spells CASSPGGYGYTF. The CDR3 DNA is TGTGCCAGCAGCCCCGGTGGTTATGGCTACACCTTC.

J is TRBJ2-7 and V is TRBV27; D remains ambiguous. The V gene lost 3 bases and the J gene lost 5 bases, with 14 bases spanning the gap. The CDR3 is 14 amino acids. CDR1 is MNHEY, CDR2 SMNVEV, per germline (reference sequence). Written as DNA, the CDR3 is TGTGCCAGCAGTTTTGTTGCGGTCCCACACGAGCAGTACTTC. It specifies CASSFVAVPHEQYF.

The chain is built from TRBV19 and TRBJ1-2, with 7 bases fitting TRBD1. V was pared by 3 bases and J by 5 bases, with 9 bases of the junction left unmatched. The CDR3 runs to 15 residues. The germline V gene has CDR1 LNHDA and CDR2 SQIVND (reference sequence). The chain's CDR3 is CASSIPGQTIYGYTF. In nucleotides, the CDR3 is TGTGCCAGTAGTATCCCGGGACAGACTATTTATGGCTACACCTTC. The full variable domain, with the rest looked up from reference TRBV19 and TRBJ1-2, is DGGITQSPKYLFRKEGQNVTLSCEQNLNHDAMYWYRQDPGQGLRLIYYSQIVNDFQKGDIAEGYSVSREKKESFPLTVTSAQKNPTAFYLCASSIPGQTIYGYTFGSGTRLTVV.

This chain joins TRBV19 and TRBJ2-2, with 10 bases that match TRBD2. The CDR3 is made up of 16 amino acids. V gave up 6 bases and J gave up 2 bases; unmatched junction bases: 6. Germline CDR1 and CDR2: LNHDA and SQIVND (reference sequence). The CDR3 is CASRFGTSVNTGELFF. Here the CDR3 DNA reads TGTGCCAGTAGATTCGGGACTAGCGTCAACACCGGGGAGCTGTTTTTT.

This chain joins TRBV5-1 and TRBJ2-7, with 7 bases matching TRBD2. In germline, CDR1 is SGHRS, CDR2 YFSETQ. V was clipped by 0 bases and J by 5 bases; unmatched bases: 8. The CDR3 is 15 amino acids. The CDR3, as DNA: TGCGCCAGCAGCTTGGCCGTGGGAGGGAGCAACGAGCAGTACTTC. Residues: CASSLAVGGSNEQYF.

The chain recombines TRBV28 with TRBJ2-7; 11 nucleotides line up with TRBD2. V lost 2 bases, J lost 2 bases, and 5 bases stayed unmatched. From germline, CDR1 is MDHEN and CDR2 SYDVKM. The CDR3 has 16 amino acids. As DNA, the CDR3 is TGTGCCAGCAGTTTAGCTAGCGGGAGGACCCCCTACGAGCAGTACTTC. Translating it yields CASSLASGRTPYEQYF.